The 3 T cell receptor beta chains below all came from one sample that was sequenced in a study of blood T cell repertoires in COVID-19. Measured with immunoSEQ multiplex PCR; TCRdb has only the in-frame clones, and not every one. This table holds tens of thousands of clones, approximately 87% found once. The sequenced material came from peripheral blood. The receptors come from a man older than 75 in a cohort sampled during active COVID-19.

The chain links TRBV7-2 to TRBJ1-4, with unresolved D. The germline gives CDR1 SGHTA, CDR2 FQGNSA. V dropped 2 bases and J dropped 11 bases, with 6 bases sitting between them. This CDR3 is built from 11 residues. CDR3 loop: CASSLTRKLFF. The CDR3 nucleotides are TGTGCCAGCAGCTTAACCCGGAAACTGTTTTTT.

This chain uses TRBV7-3 with TRBJ2-1; TRBD2 aligns across 15 bases. CDR1 and CDR2 (germline): SGHTA, FQGTGA. V dropped 4 bases and J dropped 7; count of bases not matched to a gene: 2. This CDR3 is built from 15 residues. CDR3 DNA sequence: TGTGCCAGCAGCTCGGGACTAGCGGGAGGTAATGAGCAGTTCTTC. Encoded protein: CASSSGLAGGNEQFF.

The genes are TRBV3-1 (or the pseudogene TRBV3-2) and TRBJ2-2, with D unclear. Trimming stripped 4 bases from V and 1 base from J, with 10 bases between. This CDR3 comprises 15 residues. The V gene's germline CDR1 is LGHDT and CDR2 YNNKEL (reference sequence). CDR3 sequence: CASSPMTQNTGELFF. DNA for the CDR3: TGTGCCAGCAGCCCTATGACACAGAACACCGGGGAGCTGTTTTTT.